This TCR beta chain originates from a study of cytomegalovirus exposure and HLA in healthy donors. With 60 Vbeta and 13 Jbeta primers, the PCR was carried out. Repertoires were generated with immunoSEQ multiplex PCR, while TCRdb's copy carries only in-frame clones and drops some. The sample has about 98,000 clones, roughly 70% seen once. The sequenced material came from PBMCs. This TCR was recovered from a male donor in good health and CMV-seronegative.

The CDR3 spells CASSPRAGGRVSYNEQFF. CDR3 sequence (DNA): TGTGCCAGCAGCCCTCGGGCGGGAGGCAGGGTATCCTACAATGAGCAGTTCTTC. The genes are TRBV7-9 and TRBJ2-1, with 8 bases aligning to TRBD2. The CDR3 is made up of 18 amino acids. J lost 1 base, V lost 5 bases, and 13 bases had no gene match. Per the germline V gene, CDR1 is SEHNR and CDR2 is FQNEAQ (reference sequence). The full variable domain, in which reference TRBV7-9 and TRBJ2-1 provide the parts outside the CDR3, is DTGVSQNPRHKITKRGQNVTFRCDPISEHNRLYWYRQTLGQGPEFLTYFQNEAQLEKSRLLSDRFSAERPKGSFSTLEIQRTEQGDSAMYLCASSPRAGGRVSYNEQFFGPGTRLTVL.